A selection of T cell receptor beta chains follows, all from one sample in a study of a mutant IDH1 vaccine in newly diagnosed glioma. The antigens for these receptors are not known. Only in-frame clones appear in the TCRdb table, and some are missing; sequencing was by immunoSEQ multiplex PCR. The sample contains fewer than 45,000 clones, over 80% of which appear only once. This sample comprised PBMCs, obtained from a glioma patient whose treatment included an IDH1 peptide vaccine. All receptors come from a man in his forties with glioma. CDR3s include the opening cysteine and the closing phenylalanine or tryptophan. A D gene is named only where the DNA matches it firmly. Rows give clone size only sometimes, using once, few, many, or a class for an expanded clone.

j_gene | v_gene | abundance | d_gene | CDR3nt | CDR3aa
TRBJ2-7 | TRBV6-6 | . | TRBD1 | TGTGCCAGCAGCGACAGGGGCTACGAGCAGTACTTC | CASSDRGYEQYF
TRBJ2-7 | TRBV2 | . | TRBD1 | TGTGCCAGCAGTGAAGTGCAGGGGGCTAGGGGAGAGCAGTACTTC | CASSEVQGARGEQYF
TRBJ1-1 | TRBV6-5 | . | . | TGTGCCAGCACCCAAGGACGGAACACTGAAGCTTTCTTT | CASTQGRNTEAFF
TRBJ2-2 | TRBV5-4 | . | . | TGTGCCAGCAGCTTCTCCATAGGGACGAACACCGGGGAGCTGTTTTTT | CASSFSIGTNTGELFF
TRBJ1-2 | TRBV27 | . | . | TGTGCCAGCAGTTTAAGGTTCCGGTCCAGGGATGGGCGCGGCTACACCTTC | CASSLRFRSRDGRGYTF
TRBJ1-5 | TRBV12-2 | . | . | TGTGCAAGTCGCTTCCGGGACAGGGTGGGGGATCAGCCCCAGCATTTT | CASRFRDRVGDQPQHF
TRBJ2-7 | TRBV19 | . | TRBD2 | TGTGCCAGTAGTATAGTACGGACTAGCGGGATCTACGAGCAGTACTTC | CASSIVRTSGIYEQYF
TRBJ1-4 | TRBV28 | . | TRBD1 | TGTGCCAGCAGTTATGCCGGGACAGTTAATGAAAAACTGTTTTTT | CASSYAGTVNEKLFF
TRBJ1-2 | TRBV9 | . | . | TGTGCCAGCAGCGGATCGCGCCGGGGGAGGACCTTCTATGGCTACACCTTC | CASSGSRRGRTFYGYTF
TRBJ2-7 | TRBV18 | . | . | TGTGCCAGCTCACCCGGCTCCTACGAGCAGTACTTC | CASSPGSYEQYF
TRBJ1-1 | TRBV4-2 | . | . | TGTGCCAGCAGCCAAGGATTGAAAGAAGAAGCTTTCTTT | CASSQGLKEEAFF
TRBJ2-1 | TRBV7-9 | . | . | TGTGCCAGCACCACGGAGGGGGACGAGCAGTTCTTC | CASTTEGDEQFF
TRBJ2-1 | TRBV18 | . | . | TGTGCCAGCTCCCCGTACATGGGGGAGCAGTTCTTC | CASSPYMGEQFF
TRBJ2-3 | TRBV18 | . | TRBD2 | TGTGCCAGCTCACCTCCCAATAGCGGGAGGTGGAGCACAGATACGCAGTATTTT | CASSPPNSGRWSTDTQYF
TRBJ2-1 | TRBV9 | . | TRBD2 | TGTGCCAGCAGCGTCTGGGGACTAGCGGGAGATGAGAGTGAGCAGTTCTTC | CASSVWGLAGDESEQFF
TRBJ2-7 | TRBV19 | . | TRBD2 | TGTGCCAGTAGTGTTGATTTGTCTAGCGGGTACTACGAGCAGTACTTC | CASSVDLSSGYYEQYF
TRBJ2-1 | TRBV5-6 | . | TRBD1 | TGTGCCAGCAGCTTGCTGAGACAGGGATTGTTCTTC | CASSLLRQGLFF
TRBJ2-7 | TRBV29-1 | . | . | TGCAGCGTGGCTTGGGGCAGCACCTACGAGCAGTACTTC | CSVAWGSTYEQYF
TRBJ1-1 | TRBV7-2 | once | . | TGTGCCAGCAGCTTTTATCAAGCCGGCACTGAAGCTTTCTTT | CASSFYQAGTEAFF
TRBJ2-7 | TRBV4-1 | . | TRBD1 | TGCGCCAGCAGCCAGTCCGGGACAGGGCTGGGCGAGCAGTACTTC | CASSQSGTGLGEQYF
TRBJ1-5 | TRBV6-1 | . | TRBD1 | TGTGCCAGCACAACTAGGACAGGAAGCAATCAGCCCCAGCATTTT | CASTTRTGSNQPQHF
TRBJ2-7 | TRBV7-6 | . | . | TGTGCCAGCAGCTTAGACGGGAGCGAGCAGTACTTC | CASSLDGSEQYF
TRBJ1-1 | TRBV7-2 | . | . | TGTGCCAGCAGGGGGCAGGGGTTCGTCACTGAAGCTTTCTTT | CASRGQGFVTEAFF
TRBJ2-7 | TRBV4-1 | . | . | TGCGCCAGCAGCCAAGACCCAGGCAGCTACGAGCAGTACTTC | CASSQDPGSYEQYF
TRBJ1-1 | TRBV7-8 | . | . | TGTGCCAGCAGCTTAGCCTTGAGGACAGTCCAGTTGGGTGAAGCTTTCTTT | CASSLALRTVQLGEAFF
TRBJ2-3 | TRBV9 | . | . | TGTGCCAGCAGCCTATGGAAAGGGGCTTACACAGATACGCAGTATTTT | CASSLWKGAYTDTQYF
TRBJ2-1 | TRBV7-9 | . | . | TGTGCCAGCAGCTGGAGTAGGAAAGAATCCTACAATGAGCAGTTCTTC | CASSWSRKESYNEQFF
TRBJ2-7 | TRBV7-9 | . | . | TGTGCCAGCGCCGCGCTAAAATCGGCCTCCTACGAGCAGTACTTC | CASAALKSASYEQYF
TRBJ1-2 | TRBV28 | . | . | TGTGCCACCACAGGGAACTATGGCTACACCTTC | CATTGNYGYTF
TRBJ1-2 | TRBV5-6 | . | . | TGTGCCAGCAGCTACGGTTACAGGGATGGCTACACCTTC | CASSYGYRDGYTF
TRBJ2-7 | TRBV19 | . | TRBD1 | TGTGCCAGTAGCCCCGGGACAGGGTTCTTTGAGCAGTACTTC | CASSPGTGFFEQYF
TRBJ2-5 | TRBV6-1 | . | TRBD2 | TGTGCCACTAGTCCACTAGCGCCACAAGAGACCCAGTACTTC | CATSPLAPQETQYF
TRBJ1-5 | TRBV11-2 | few | TRBD1 | TGTGCCAGCAGCAGCCGGACAGGGAGCAATCAGCCCCAGCATTTT | CASSSRTGSNQPQHF
TRBJ2-3 | TRBV19 | . | . | TGTGCCAGTAGTATATCCCTCACAGATACGCAGTATTTT | CASSISLTDTQYF
TRBJ1-5 | TRBV21-1 | . | . | TGTGCCAGCACAGGGGGGCTCGGGCGCGATCAGCCCCAGCATTTT | CASTGGLGRDQPQHF
TRBJ2-7 | TRBV5-4 | . | . | TGTGCCAGCAGCTTGACAGGGATGGGGATCGGCGAGCAGTACTTC | CASSLTGMGIGEQYF
TRBJ2-5 | TRBV4-1 | . | TRBD2 | TGCGCCAGCAGCCAAGATTACCTAGCGGGAGGCCAACAGACCCAGTACTTC | CASSQDYLAGGQQTQYF
TRBJ2-3 | TRBV15 | . | . | TGTGCCACCAGCAGCCCGACTAGTGAGTTTGGAGATACGCAGTATTTT | CATSSPTSEFGDTQYF
TRBJ1-1 | TRBV29-1 | . | . | TGCAGCGTTGAAAACAGGAACACTGAAGCTTTCTTT | CSVENRNTEAFF
TRBJ1-1 | TRBV9 | once | . | TGTGCCAGCAGCGTAGGTATGAACACTGAAGCTTTCTTT | CASSVGMNTEAFF
TRBJ2-2 | TRBV6-5 | . | . | TGTGCCAGCAGTTACTGGGACCCTCGAAACACCGGGGAGCTGTTTTTT | CASSYWDPRNTGELFF
TRBJ2-7 | TRBV28 | . | TRBD2 | TGTGCCAGCAGCACAGCCCTAGCGGGAGTGAGCAGCGAGCAGTACTTC | CASSTALAGVSSEQYF
TRBJ2-1 | TRBV25-1 | . | TRBD2 | TGTGCCAGCAGTGAATGGGTAGCGGGAGGGCCGAGTGAGCAGTTCTTC | CASSEWVAGGPSEQFF
TRBJ2-1 | TRBV7-2 | . | . | TGTGCCAGCAGCCTCCCGTTCAGGGAGCAGTTCTTC | CASSLPFREQFF
TRBJ2-2 | TRBV9 | . | . | TGTGCCAGCAGCACCTCGACAAAGACGAACACCGGGGAGCTGTTTTTT | CASSTSTKTNTGELFF